Each of the 18 T cell receptor beta chains below was sequenced from the same sample in a study. TCRdb's copy holds only in-frame clones and misses some; the assay was immunoSEQ multiplex PCR. Among about 68,000 clones listed, 80% to 95% were seen once. The sequencing input was PBMCs. These receptors originate from a man in his forties or fifties with rheumatoid arthritis.

The J gene is TRBJ2-1, the V gene TRBV11-1; 11 nucleotides match TRBD1. There are 15 residues in the CDR3. Per the germline V gene, CDR1 is SGHAT and CDR2 is FQDESV (reference sequence). V trimming: 5 bases; J trimming: 9 bases; junction bases outside the gene matches: 9. As DNA, the CDR3 is TGTGCCAGCAGCGGGGGACAGGGGGACCCTCCTGAGCAGTTCTTC. It yields the protein CASSGGQGDPPEQFF.

The DNA of the CDR3 is TGTGCCAGCAGTACCAACGGACAGGGGGTTAGCAGTTCACCCCTCCACTTT. This encodes CASSTNGQGVSSSPLHF. The V gene is TRBV28, the J gene TRBJ1-6; TRBD1 matches at 10 bases. From germline, CDR1 is MDHEN and CDR2 SYDVKM. The V gene end was trimmed by 5 bases and the J gene end by 9 bases; junction bases not matched to a gene: 13. This CDR3 is 17 amino acids long.

This clone showed up just a few times. The chain carries TRBV12-3 or TRBV12-4 and TRBJ2-5; 7 bases are shared with TRBD1. Trimming removed 6 bases from V and 5 bases from J; junction bases left unmatched: 6. This CDR3 comprises 13 residues. CDR3 in amino acids: CASSLTGVETQYF. CDR3 bases: TGTGCCAGCAGCCTAACAGGGGTGGAGACCCAGTACTTC.

The rearrangement links TRBV9 to TRBJ1-1; tentative D call: TRBD1 (6 bases). Germline V gene sequence: CDR1 SGDLS, CDR2 YYNGEE. The V and J ends lost 3 bases and 6 bases respectively, with 12 bases between them. The CDR3 runs to 13 residues. The CDR3 here is CASSARTASEAFF. The DNA for the CDR3 is TGTGCCAGCAGCGCGCGGACAGCCTCTGAAGCTTTCTTT. Full variable domain (rest looked up from reference TRBV9 and TRBJ1-1): DSGVTQTPKHLITATGQRVTLRCSPRSGDLSVYWYQQSLDQGLQFLIQYYNGEERAKGNILERFSAQQFPDLHSELNLSSLELGDSALYFCASSARTASEAFFGQGTRLTVV.

The chain recombines TRBV2 with TRBJ2-1, with TRBD2 matching over 10 bases. Looked up from germline, CDR1 is SNHLY and CDR2 is FYNNEI. V trimming: 5 bases; J trimming: 9 bases; junction bases outside the gene matches: 7. CDR3 size: 14 residues. The CDR3, as DNA: TGTGCCAGCAGTCTAGCGGGAGTTAAAGTTGAGCAGTTCTTC. Translated, it gives CASSLAGVKVEQFF.

The genes are TRBV27 and TRBJ2-7; 9 nucleotides match TRBD1. V trimming: 6 bases; J trimming: 3 bases; junction bases outside the gene matches: 6. The CDR3 sequence is 14 residues long. Germline V lookup: CDR1 MNHEY, CDR2 SMNVEV (reference sequence). The CDR3, as DNA: TGTGCCAGCAGAAGGACAGGGGCTGGCTACGAGCAGTACTTC. Protein: CASRRTGAGYEQYF.

The rearrangement joins TRBV11-3 to TRBJ2-2; D could derive from TRBD1 or TRBD2 (5 bases each). The germline CDR1 and CDR2 sequences are SGHNT and YENEEA. V was pared by 4 bases and J by 8 bases, with 26 bases between. The CDR3 length is 18 residues. CDR3 in amino acids: CASSYMGGFRDGSGELFF. CDR3 DNA sequence: TGTGCCAGCAGCTATATGGGCGGATTCAGGGACGGCTCTGGGGAGCTGTTTTTT.

The J gene is TRBJ2-7, the V gene TRBV9, with 8 positions matching TRBD2. Germline V gene data show CDR1 as SGDLS and CDR2 as YYNGEE. The CDR3 length is 15 residues. J gave up 0 bases and V 3 bases, and 5 bases lay outside the gene matches. The CDR3 loop reads CASSAGGLASYEQYF. CDR3 in DNA: TGTGCCAGCAGCGCGGGGGGGTTGGCCTCCTACGAGCAGTACTTC.

This chain links TRBV9 with TRBJ2-7; 10 bases map to TRBD1. CDR1 and CDR2 from the germline V gene are SGDLS and YYNGEE. The ends lost 0 bases at V and 0 bases at J; junction bases unmatched: 6. This CDR3 spans 17 amino acids. The DNA for the CDR3 is TGTGCCAGCAGCGTAGGAGGGACAGGGGAGAGCTCCTACGAGCAGTACTTC. Translation: CASSVGGTGESSYEQYF.

The CDR3 sequence is CASSAVIAGNPSYNEQFF. The CDR3 DNA reads TGTGCCAGTAGTGCGGTAATAGCGGGCAACCCGTCCTACAATGAGCAGTTCTTC. This chain joins TRBV19 and TRBJ2-1, with 7 bases aligning to TRBD2. J was trimmed by 1 base and V by 5 bases; bases with no gene match: 14. CDR1 and CDR2 (germline): LNHDA, SQIVND (reference sequence). The CDR3 length is 18 residues.

The V call is TRBV14, the J call TRBJ2-1, with TRBD2 identical over 7 bases. Losses at the gene ends were 4 bases for V and 0 bases for J; bases not matched to a gene: 9. Germline loops: CDR1 SGHDN, CDR2 FVKESK. The CDR3 spans 17 residues. CDR3 sequence reads: CASSLRDYRFSYNEQFF. The CDR3 DNA reads as TGTGCCAGCAGCCTCCGGGACTACCGTTTCTCCTACAATGAGCAGTTCTTC.

The V and J genes are TRBV7-8 and TRBJ1-2, with TRBD1 matching 8 bases. V was clipped by 5 bases and J by 4 bases; unmatched bases: 6. The germline CDR1 and CDR2 sequences are SGHVS and FQNEAQ. The CDR3 is 14 amino acids. The CDR3: CASSNRGISYGYTF. CDR3 in DNA: TGTGCCAGCAGCAACAGGGGGATCAGCTATGGCTACACCTTC.

This clone occurred a few times. This chain connects TRBV29-1 to TRBJ2-7; D is possibly TRBD1 (6 bases). The germline CDR1 and CDR2 sequences are SQVTM and ANQGSEA. The V end was cut by 3 bases, the J end by 2 bases, with 11 bases between. This CDR3 contains 13 residues. The CDR3 protein is CSVEGALTYEQYF. DNA for the CDR3: TGCAGCGTTGAGGGGGCGCTTACCTACGAGCAGTACTTC.

The chain is built from TRBV27 and TRBJ2-3; 9 bases are shared with TRBD2. V shed 5 bases, J shed 2 bases, and the junction held 2 bases outside the gene matches. CDR1 MNHEY and CDR2 SMNVEV come from the germline V gene (reference sequence). The CDR3 is 14 residues long. The CDR3 loop is CASSSGGFTDTQYF. The CDR3, as DNA: TGTGCCAGCAGTAGCGGGGGGTTCACAGATACGCAGTATTTT.

The genes are TRBV7-9 and TRBJ1-2; D is perhaps TRBD1 (5 bases). The ends were cut back, 11 bases at V and 3 bases at J, with 19 bases in the middle. CDR3 length equals 14 residues. Germline CDR1 reads SEHNR; CDR2 reads FQNEAQ (reference sequence). The CDR3 here is CALESRAYDYGYTF. The CDR3 DNA reads as TGTGCCCTTGAGAGCAGGGCCTATGACTATGGCTACACCTTC.

This rearrangement joins TRBV3-1 (or the pseudogene TRBV3-2) to TRBJ2-3, with a weak D call TRBD2 (5 bases). Germline assignment: CDR1 LGHDT and CDR2 YNNKEL (reference sequence). The CDR3 extends over 17 amino acids. V lost 4 bases to trimming and J lost 0 bases, with 17 bases between them. CDR3 coding DNA: TGTGCCAGCAGCCCTACCCATCGACTATTTAGCACAGATACGCAGTATTTT. Protein product: CASSPTHRLFSTDTQYF.

This clone was detected a few times. The rearrangement joins TRBV11-2 to TRBJ2-7; no clear D. Trimming took 0 bases from V and 3 from J, leaving 12 bases between them. CDR3 length equals 15 residues. Germline CDR1 and CDR2: SGHAT and FQNNGV. CDR3 DNA: TGTGCCAGCAGCTTAGATCCCAGGACCTTCTACGAGCAGTACTTC. It is translated as CASSLDPRTFYEQYF.

The rearrangement joins TRBV7-3 to TRBJ2-1; TRBD1 or TRBD2 may be the D gene (5 bases each). Germline V gene sequence: CDR1 SGHTA, CDR2 FQGTGA. Between the trimmed V and J ends, which lost 5 bases and 0 bases, there was a span of 17 bases. CDR3 length equals 17 residues. The CDR3 here is CASSRTGTLSSYNEQFF. The CDR3 DNA follows: TGTGCCAGCAGCCGAACCGGGACCCTGAGCTCCTACAATGAGCAGTTCTTC.